Reported below is one T cell receptor beta chain. The antigen remains unidentified. The length of the CDR3 is 15 residues. V was trimmed by 5 bases and J by 0 bases, leaving 12 bases between them. Germline V lookup: CDR1 SGHTA, CDR2 FQGTGA. Vbeta (60) and Jbeta (13) primers were used in the PCR. Sequenced by immunoSEQ multiplex PCR; TCRdb stores in-frame clones only, minus some. The table has around 150,000 clones, roughly 83% seen once; the top ten hold roughly 4.5%. These data come from a study of cytomegalovirus exposure and HLA in healthy donors. Study details: About 85 million unique TCR sequences came from HLA-typed donors in an early release. Notes on the study in general: Associated with HLA alleles at 0.05 false discovery rate in a later analysis were 16,951 TCR beta sequences.

Sequencing input: PBMCs. The clonotype was recovered from a man aged 35-49 years in good health and CMV-seropositive. The chain carries TRBV7-3 and TRBJ2-3; no reliable D call. The CDR3 nucleotides are TGTGCCAGCAGCCGGTTGGGCCTAAGCACAGATACGCAGTATTTT. Translated: CASSRLGLSTDTQYF. Full variable domain (outside the CDR3, taken from reference TRBV7-3 and TRBJ2-3): GAGVSQTPSNKVTEKGKYVELRCDPISGHTALYWYRQSLGQGPEFLIYFQGTGAADDSGLPNDRFFAVRPEGSVSTLKIQRTERGDSAVYLCASSRLGLSTDTQYFGPGTRLTVL.